The source of this TCR beta chain is a study of blood T cells in healthy people across ages. Study results and caveats: Both naive CD4+ cell counts and diversity were greater in long-lived donors than in aged donors.

Each sample had at least 6 million PBMCs isolated. No fewer than 5 micrograms of total RNA were isolated from every sample. The CDR3 consists of 14 residues. The germline CDR1 and CDR2 sequences are DFQATT and SNEGSKA (reference sequence). V trimming: 2 bases; J trimming: 5 bases; junction bases outside the gene matches: 6. As to this clonotype: The antigen remains undetermined.

PCR was performed a second time for about 7 to 12 cycles using a sample-barcoded 5' primer and a J-beta primer mix. TCRdb reprocessed the 5' RACE reads via MiXCR and lists one record per CDR3 protein. Seen here are 800,000 or so distinct CDR3 sequences, about 46% observed once, and the top ten hold 15% to 20%. The source is an older man in good health. This rearrangement joins TRBV20-1 to TRBJ2-5; 9 bases agree with TRBD2. The sample taken for sequencing was blood. CDR3 DNA: TGCAGTGCTAGAACTAGCGGGCGGAGGGAGACCCAGTACTTC. It yields the protein CSARTSGRRETQYF.